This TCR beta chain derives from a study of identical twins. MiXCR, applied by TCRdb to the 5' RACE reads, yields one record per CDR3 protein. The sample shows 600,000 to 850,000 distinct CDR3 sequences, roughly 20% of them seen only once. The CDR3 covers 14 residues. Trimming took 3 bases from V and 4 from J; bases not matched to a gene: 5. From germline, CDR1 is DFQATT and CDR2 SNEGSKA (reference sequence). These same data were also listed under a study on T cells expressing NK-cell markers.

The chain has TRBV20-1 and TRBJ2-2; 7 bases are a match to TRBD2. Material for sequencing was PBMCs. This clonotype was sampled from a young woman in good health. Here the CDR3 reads CSASTSVRTGELFF. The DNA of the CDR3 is TGCAGTGCTAGTACTAGCGTCCGCACCGGGGAGCTGTTTTTT.